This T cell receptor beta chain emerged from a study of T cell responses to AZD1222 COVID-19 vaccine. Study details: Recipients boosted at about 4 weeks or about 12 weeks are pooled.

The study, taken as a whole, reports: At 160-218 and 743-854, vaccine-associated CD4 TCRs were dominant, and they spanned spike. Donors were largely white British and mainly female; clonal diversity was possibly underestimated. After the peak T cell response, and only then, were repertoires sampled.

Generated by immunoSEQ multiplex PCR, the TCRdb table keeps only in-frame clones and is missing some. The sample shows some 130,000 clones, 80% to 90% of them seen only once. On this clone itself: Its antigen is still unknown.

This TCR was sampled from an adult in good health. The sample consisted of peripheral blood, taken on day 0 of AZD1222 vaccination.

As DNA, the CDR3 is TGTGCCAGCAGCTTATTTCTAGCAGAGAACACTGAAGCTTTCTTT. Translated, it gives CASSLFLAENTEAFF. This chain uses TRBV7-9 with TRBJ1-1, with D unresolved. The CDR3 runs 15 residues. The ends were cut back, 2 bases at V and 1 base at J, with 11 bases in the middle. From germline, CDR1 is SEHNR and CDR2 FQNEAQ (reference sequence).